The present T cell receptor beta chain was sequenced within a study of shared clonotypes between healthy human individuals. Whole-study context: Per donor, three plates held CD4 naive cells, three held CD4 memory, two held CD8 naive and one held CD8 memory.

This clone was seen just once. No antigen is known for it. In germline, CDR1 is SGHTA, CDR2 FQGNSA. The CDR3 extends over 16 amino acids. With V trimmed by 5 bases and J by 6 bases, 6 bases remained unmatched. Overall study results and limits: Non-shared clonotypes displayed generation probabilities falling below those of clonotypes present in all four donors.

The method was immunoSEQ multiplex PCR; TCRdb's version includes in-frame clones alone and lacks a portion of them. The sample gives a few million clones, roughly nine tenths of which show up once; about 0.13% is in the top ten. This clonotype was obtained from a man aged 18 to 29 in good health. The specimen was naive CD4+ T cells sorted from blood. Subset specified: CD45RA+ positively selected. The J gene is TRBJ2-1, the V gene TRBV7-2, with 14 bases lining up with TRBD2. The DNA for the CDR3 is TGTGCCAGCAGCCCGGGACTAGCGGGGGTCCTCAATGAGCAGTTCTTC. This encodes CASSPGLAGVLNEQFF.